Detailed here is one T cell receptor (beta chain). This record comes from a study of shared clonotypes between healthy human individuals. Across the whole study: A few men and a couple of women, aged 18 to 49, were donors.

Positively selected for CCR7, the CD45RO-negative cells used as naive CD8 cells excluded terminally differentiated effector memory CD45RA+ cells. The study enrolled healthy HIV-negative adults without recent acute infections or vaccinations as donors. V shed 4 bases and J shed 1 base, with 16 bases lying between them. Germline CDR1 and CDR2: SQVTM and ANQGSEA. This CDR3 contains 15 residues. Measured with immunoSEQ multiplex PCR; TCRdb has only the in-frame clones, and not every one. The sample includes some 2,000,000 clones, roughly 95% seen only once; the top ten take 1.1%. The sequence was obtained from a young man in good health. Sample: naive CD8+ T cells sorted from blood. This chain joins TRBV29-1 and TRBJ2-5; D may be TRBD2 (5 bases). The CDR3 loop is CSVVSAAELQETQYF. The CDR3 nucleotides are TGCAGCGTTGTCTCAGCGGCGGAGCTCCAAGAGACCCAGTACTTC.